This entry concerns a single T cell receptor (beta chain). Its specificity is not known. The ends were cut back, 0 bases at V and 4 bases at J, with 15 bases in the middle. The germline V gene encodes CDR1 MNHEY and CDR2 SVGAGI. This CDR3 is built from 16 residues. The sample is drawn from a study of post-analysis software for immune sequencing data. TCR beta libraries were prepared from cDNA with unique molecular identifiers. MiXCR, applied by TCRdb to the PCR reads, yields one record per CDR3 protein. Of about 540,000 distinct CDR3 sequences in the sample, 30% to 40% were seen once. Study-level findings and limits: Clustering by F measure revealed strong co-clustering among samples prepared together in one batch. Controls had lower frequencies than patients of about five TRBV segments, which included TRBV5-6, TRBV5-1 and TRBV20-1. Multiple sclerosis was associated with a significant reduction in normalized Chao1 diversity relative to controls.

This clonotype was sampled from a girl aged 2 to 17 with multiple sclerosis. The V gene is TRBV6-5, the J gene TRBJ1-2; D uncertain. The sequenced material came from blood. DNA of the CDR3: TGTGCCAGCAGTTACTCGACCGGGATCAAAATCTATGGCTACACCTTC. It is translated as CASSYSTGIKIYGYTF.